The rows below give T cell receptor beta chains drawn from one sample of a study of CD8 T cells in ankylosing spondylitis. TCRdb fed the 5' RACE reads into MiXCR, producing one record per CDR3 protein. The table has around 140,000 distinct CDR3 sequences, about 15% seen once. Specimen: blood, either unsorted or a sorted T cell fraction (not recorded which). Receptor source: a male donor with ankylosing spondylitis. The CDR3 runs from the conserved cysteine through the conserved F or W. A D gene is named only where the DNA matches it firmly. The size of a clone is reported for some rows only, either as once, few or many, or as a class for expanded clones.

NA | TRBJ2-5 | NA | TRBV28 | TGTGCCAGCAGTTTATCGCCCGCCGAGACCCAGTACTTC | CASSLSPAETQYF
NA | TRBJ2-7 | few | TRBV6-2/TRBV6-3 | TGTGCCAGCAGTACCCGAACCGGATTATACGAGCAGTACTTC | CASSTRTGLYEQYF
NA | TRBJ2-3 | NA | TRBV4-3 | TGCGCCAGCAGCCAAGTCTTGGACCAACTTGGTACGCAGTATTTT | CASSQVLDQLGTQYF
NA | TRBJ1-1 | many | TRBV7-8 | TGTGCCAGCAGCCCCCAGGTGGACTGGGAGGCTTTCTTT | CASSPQVDWEAFF
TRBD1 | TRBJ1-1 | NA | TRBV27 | TGTGCCAGCAACCAAGGGACAGCCACTGAAGCTTTCTTT | CASNQGTATEAFF
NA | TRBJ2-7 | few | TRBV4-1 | TGCGCCAGCAGCCAAACCGCCTACGAGCAGTACTTC | CASSQTAYEQYF
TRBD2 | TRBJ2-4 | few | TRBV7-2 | TGTGCCAGCAGCTTAGCGTATAGCGGGTTAGCCAAAAACATTCAGTACTTC | CASSLAYSGLAKNIQYF
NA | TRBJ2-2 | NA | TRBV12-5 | TGTGCTAGTGGTCTCCAGGGGAACACCGGGGAGCTGTTTTTT | CASGLQGNTGELFF
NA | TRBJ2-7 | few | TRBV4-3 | TGCGCCAGCAGCCAAGACGCCAGGGGTATGGGCTACGAGCAGTACTTC | CASSQDARGMGYEQYF
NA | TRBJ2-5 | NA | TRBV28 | TGTGCCAGCAGTTTTCTCGCTGAAGAAGAGACCCAGTACTTC | CASSFLAEEETQYF
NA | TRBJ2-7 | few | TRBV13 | TGTGCCAGCAGCTTAGAAGGCAGTAACTACGAGCAGTACTTC | CASSLEGSNYEQYF
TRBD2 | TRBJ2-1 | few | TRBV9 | TGTGCCAGCAGCGTAGCCGGACTAGCGGGAGGCAATGAGCAGTTCTTC | CASSVAGLAGGNEQFF
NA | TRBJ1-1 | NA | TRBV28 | TGTGCCAGCAGTTGGGGGGATTGGGCTTTCTTT | CASSWGDWAFF
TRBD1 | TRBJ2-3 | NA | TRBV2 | TGTGCCAGCGTTCGTACAGGGGACACAGATACGCAGTATTTT | CASVRTGDTDTQYF
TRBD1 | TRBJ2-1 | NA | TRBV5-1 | TGCGCCAGCAGCCAGCGACAGGGGGGGGGTTCCAATGAGCAGTTCTTC | CASSQRQGGGSNEQFF
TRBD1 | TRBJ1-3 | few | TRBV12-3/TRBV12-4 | TGTGCCAGCAGCCCGACAGGGGGCCGTGGAAACACCATATATTTT | CASSPTGGRGNTIYF
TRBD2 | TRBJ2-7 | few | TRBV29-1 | TGCAGCGTTGAAGCCCTCCGGGGGGGCCGGGCCTACGAGCAGTACTTC | CSVEALRGGRAYEQYF
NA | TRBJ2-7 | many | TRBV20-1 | TGCAGTGCTAGTTGGGACTTAAGTCTCGAGCAGTACTTC | CSASWDLSLEQYF
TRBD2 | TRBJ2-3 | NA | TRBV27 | TGTGCCAGCAGCCCGACGACTAGCTATGCAGATACGCAGTATTTT | CASSPTTSYADTQYF
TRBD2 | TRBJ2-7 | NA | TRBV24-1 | TGTGCCACCCTGCTGCCCGGGACTAGCGGGATTCGCGAGCAGTACTTC | CATLLPGTSGIREQYF
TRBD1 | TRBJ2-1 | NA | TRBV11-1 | TGTGCCAGCAGCCGCGAACCCGGGACAGGGCGTTGGTCCTACAATGAGCAGTTCTTC | CASSREPGTGRWSYNEQFF
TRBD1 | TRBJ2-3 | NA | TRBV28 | TGTGCCAGCAGAACCAGGGACAGCGACACAGATACGCAGTATTTT | CASRTRDSDTDTQYF
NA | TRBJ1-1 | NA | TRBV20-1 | TGCAGTGCTAGAGTTTTCACCTCAGGGGAATTAAACACTGAAGCTTTCTTT | CSARVFTSGELNTEAFF
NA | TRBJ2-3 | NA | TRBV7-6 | TGTGCCAGCAGCCGGATGAGCACAGATACGCAGTATTTT | CASSRMSTDTQYF
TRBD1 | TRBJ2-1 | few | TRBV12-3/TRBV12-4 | TGTGCCAGCAGTTTCAACCGGGACAGGGGAGATGAGCAGTTCTTC | CASSFNRDRGDEQFF
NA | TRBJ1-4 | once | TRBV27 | TGTGCCAGCAGTTTAGGGGCTAATGAAAAACTGTTTTTT | CASSLGANEKLFF
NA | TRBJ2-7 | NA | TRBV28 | TGTGCCAGTAGGGCTTGGGGCAACAACTACGAGCAGTACTTC | CASRAWGNNYEQYF
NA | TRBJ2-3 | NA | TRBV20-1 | TGCAGTGCTAGACCACTCCGACTGACAGGTAGCACAGATACGCAGTATTTT | CSARPLRLTGSTDTQYF
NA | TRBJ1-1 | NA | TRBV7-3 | TGTGCCAGCAGCTTATCGGGGGGGCTGGGCACTGAAGCTTTCTTT | CASSLSGGLGTEAFF
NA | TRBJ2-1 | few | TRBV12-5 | TGTGCTAGTGGTCTCCGCTATTGGGATAGCTCCTACAATGAGCAGTTCTTC | CASGLRYWDSSYNEQFF
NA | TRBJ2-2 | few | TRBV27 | TGTGCCAGCAGAGAGGGGACCGTTGGAGTCACCGGGGAGCTGTTTTTT | CASREGTVGVTGELFF
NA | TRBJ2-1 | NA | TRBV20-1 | TGCAGTGCTAGGACCGGAGGTGAGCAGTTCTTC | CSARTGGEQFF
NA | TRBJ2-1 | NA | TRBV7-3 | TGTGCCAGCAGCCGAAAAGTTAAAACCAGACAGCGGCTTCTGATGAATGAGCAGTTCTTC | CASSRKVKTRQRLLMNEQFF
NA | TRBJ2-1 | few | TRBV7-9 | TGTGCCAGCAGCTTAGCGCTATCTAGCTCCTACAATGAGCAGTTCTTC | CASSLALSSSYNEQFF
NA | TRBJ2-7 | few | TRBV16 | TGTGCCAGCAGCCAAGACCTAAAATACGAGCAGTACTTC | CASSQDLKYEQYF
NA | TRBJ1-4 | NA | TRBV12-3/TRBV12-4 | TGTGCCACCGCGGGGGAGGGTGAAAAACTGTTTTTT | CATAGEGEKLFF
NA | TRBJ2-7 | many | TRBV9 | TGTGCCAGCAGCGTAGGTTCCGGGATTAACTACGAGCAGTACTTC | CASSVGSGINYEQYF
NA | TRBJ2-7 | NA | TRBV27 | TGTGCCAGCAGTTCCCCGGGGCTGGTGGGGCAGTACTTC | CASSSPGLVGQYF
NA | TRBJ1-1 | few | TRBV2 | TGTGCCAGCAGATCCGGGACCGAAGCTTTCTTT | CASRSGTEAFF
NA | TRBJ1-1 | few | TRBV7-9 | TGTGCCAGCAGTTGGACCCCCATGAACACTGAAGCTTTCTTT | CASSWTPMNTEAFF
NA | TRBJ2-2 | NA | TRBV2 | TGTGCCAGCTGGCCCGGGACCTACACCGGGGAGCTGTTTTTT | CASWPGTYTGELFF
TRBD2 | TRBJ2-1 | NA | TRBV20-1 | TGCAGTGCTAGGGCCCTCCGTGAGCGGGAGGGGCAGTTCTTC | CSARALREREGQFF
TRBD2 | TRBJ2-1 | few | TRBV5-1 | TGCGCCAGCAGCTTGGAGGGAGGGTACTTTGAGCAGTTCTTC | CASSLEGGYFEQFF
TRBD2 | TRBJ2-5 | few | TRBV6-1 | TGTGCCAGCAAAACCTTGCTAGCGGGAGTTCAGACCCAGTACTTC | CASKTLLAGVQTQYF
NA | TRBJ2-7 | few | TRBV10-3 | TGTGCCATCAGTCCGGCAGGAGTAACCTACGAGCAGTACTTC | CAISPAGVTYEQYF
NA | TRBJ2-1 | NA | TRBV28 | TGTGCCAGCAGTCTCGGACACAACAATGAGCAGTTCTTC | CASSLGHNNEQFF
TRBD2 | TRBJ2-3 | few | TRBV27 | TGTGCCAGCAGCCCCGGACTAGCGGGGGCCCTTATCACAGATACGCAGTATTTT | CASSPGLAGALITDTQYF
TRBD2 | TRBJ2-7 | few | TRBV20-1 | TGCAGTGCTAGACCCCTGGGGCTAGCGGGCTCTTACTACGAGCAGTACTTC | CSARPLGLAGSYYEQYF
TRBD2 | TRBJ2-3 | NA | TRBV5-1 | TGCGCCAGCAGCTCCCTAGCGGGAGACCCGCCAGATACGCAGTATTTT | CASSSLAGDPPDTQYF
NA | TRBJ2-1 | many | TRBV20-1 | TGCAGTGCTAGCCTCCGGGGGAGGGGGTACAATGAGCAGTTCTTC | CSASLRGRGYNEQFF